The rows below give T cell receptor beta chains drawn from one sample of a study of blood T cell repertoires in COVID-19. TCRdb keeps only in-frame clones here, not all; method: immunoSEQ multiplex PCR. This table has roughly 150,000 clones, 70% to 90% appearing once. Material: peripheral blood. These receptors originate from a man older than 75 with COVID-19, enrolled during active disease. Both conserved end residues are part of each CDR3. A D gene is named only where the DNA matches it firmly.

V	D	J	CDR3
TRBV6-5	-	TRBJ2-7	CASRYSMSYEQYF
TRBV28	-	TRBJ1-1	CASNRIDRSEAFF
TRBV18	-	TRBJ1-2	CASSLDTNYGYTF
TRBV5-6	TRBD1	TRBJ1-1	CASSLQGLGVNTEAFF
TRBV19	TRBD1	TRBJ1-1	CASIPGTAALNTEAFF
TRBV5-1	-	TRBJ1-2	CASSLDTGSIYGYTF
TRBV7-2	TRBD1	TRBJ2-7	CASSLGTGLYEQYF
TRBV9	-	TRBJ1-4	CASSVGVGGAEKLFF
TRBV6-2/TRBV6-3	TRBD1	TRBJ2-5	CASSFPGQGDPFQETQYF
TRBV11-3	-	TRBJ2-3	CASSRGRYGSSRDTQYF
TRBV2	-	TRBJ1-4	CASSQMTTNEKLFF
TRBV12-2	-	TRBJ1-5	CASRLEMRGNQPQHF
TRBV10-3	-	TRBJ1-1	CAISDPRVGAEAFF
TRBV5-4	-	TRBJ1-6	CASSVRADNSPLHF
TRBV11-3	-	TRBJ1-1	CASSPRPGNTEAFF
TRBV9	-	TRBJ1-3	CAGQVGLGLWGNTIYF
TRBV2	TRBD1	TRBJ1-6	CASSPGQNSPLHF
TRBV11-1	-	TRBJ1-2	CASSLTGLNYGYTF
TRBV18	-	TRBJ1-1	CASSPNLGEVTEAFF
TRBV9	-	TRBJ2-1	CASSPGREQFF
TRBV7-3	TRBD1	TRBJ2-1	CASSKDRGNYNEQFF
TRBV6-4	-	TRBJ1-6	CASSVDRQNSPLHF
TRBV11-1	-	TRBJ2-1	CASSFSGSSYNEQFF
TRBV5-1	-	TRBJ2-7	CASSLDGRSYEQYF
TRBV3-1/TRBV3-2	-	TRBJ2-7	CASSQPTKSYEQYF
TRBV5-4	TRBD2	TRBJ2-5	CASSSGLAGPETQYF
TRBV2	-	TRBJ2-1	CASLHGDKNNEQFF
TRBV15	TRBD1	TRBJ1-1	CATSREGTGSVTEAFF
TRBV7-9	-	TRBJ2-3	CASSPHSPSTDTQYF
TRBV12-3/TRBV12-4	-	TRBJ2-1	CASNPLRADEQFF
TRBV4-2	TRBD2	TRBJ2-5	CASSQVAGDLYQETQYF
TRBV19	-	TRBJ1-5	CASSNTGGPQPQHF
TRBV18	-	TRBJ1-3	CASSPPGLRNTIYF
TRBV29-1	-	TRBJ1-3	CSVEDSTIYF
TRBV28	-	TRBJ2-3	CATGGGPDTQYF
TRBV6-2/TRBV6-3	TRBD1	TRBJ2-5	CASSDRGRVETQYF